The rows below give T cell receptor beta chains drawn from one sample of a study of blood T cell repertoires in COVID-19. Some clones are missing from TCRdb's copy, which holds only in-frame ones; the method was immunoSEQ multiplex PCR. Of about 250,000 clones listed, roughly four fifths are singletons. The sequenced sample was peripheral blood. Every receptor here comes from a man older than 75 with acute or convalescent COVID-19. Each CDR3 is given with its conserved first and last residue. The D gene is left open where the match is weak. For some rows the clone size is stated as once, few or many, or as a class when expanded; others skip it.

j_gene | v_gene | abundance | len | d_gene | CDR3aa | CDR3nt
TRBJ1-5 | TRBV28 | once | 12 | NA | CASSPSHQPQHF | TGTGCCAGCAGTCCTTCCCATCAGCCCCAGCATTTT
TRBJ1-5 | TRBV2 | NA | 14 | NA | CASSDWDIRQPQHF | TGTGCCAGCAGTGACTGGGACATCCGTCAGCCCCAGCATTTT
TRBJ1-4 | TRBV10-3 | NA | 14 | TRBD1 | CAISEGRGREKLFF | TGTGCCATCAGTGAGGGCAGGGGGCGGGAAAAACTGTTTTTT
TRBJ2-7 | TRBV18 | NA | 13 | NA | CASSPGGPYEQYF | TGTGCCAGCTCACCGGGGGGTCCCTACGAGCAGTACTTC
TRBJ2-3 | TRBV30 | NA | 14 | NA | CAWTLGLSTDTQYF | TGTGCCTGGACCCTAGGTCTCAGCACAGATACGCAGTATTTT
TRBJ2-3 | TRBV27 | NA | 15 | TRBD2 | CASSLREAGTDTQYF | TGTGCCAGCAGTTTGCGGGAGGCCGGCACAGATACGCAGTATTTT
TRBJ2-3 | TRBV6-4 | NA | 16 | TRBD2 | CASSALAGGPTDTQYF | TGTGCCAGCAGTGCCCTAGCGGGAGGCCCCACAGATACGCAGTATTTT
TRBJ1-4 | TRBV5-6 | NA | 16 | NA | CASSLMRSATNEKLFF | TGTGCCAGCAGCTTGATGAGGTCTGCAACTAATGAAAAACTGTTTTTT
TRBJ2-7 | TRBV15 | NA | 16 | TRBD1 | CATSRDPRQGSYEQYF | TGTGCCACCAGCAGAGATCCGAGACAGGGCTCCTACGAGCAGTACTTC
TRBJ1-4 | TRBV7-9 | NA | 17 | NA | CASSLWGGEAPNEKLFF | TGTGCCAGCAGCTTATGGGGGGGCGAGGCTCCTAATGAAAAACTGTTTTTT
TRBJ1-4 | TRBV13 | NA | 17 | NA | CASSVWAPTATNEKLFF | TGTGCCAGCAGCGTCTGGGCCCCCACAGCAACTAATGAAAAACTGTTTTTT
TRBJ2-1 | TRBV30 | NA | 16 | TRBD1 | CAWIGKGASNYNEQFF | TGTGCCTGGATTGGTAAGGGGGCTAGCAACTACAATGAGCAGTTCTTC
TRBJ2-5 | TRBV24-1 | NA | 12 | NA | CATRDSQETQYF | TGTGCCACCAGGGACAGTCAAGAGACCCAGTACTTC
TRBJ1-3 | TRBV9 | NA | 15 | NA | CASSSGQSSGNTIYF | TGTGCCAGCAGCTCAGGGCAAAGCTCTGGAAACACCATATATTTT
TRBJ1-5 | TRBV30 | NA | 12 | NA | CAWSASAGPQHF | TGTGCCTGGAGTGCCTCCGCCGGGCCCCAGCATTTT
TRBJ2-5 | TRBV10-1 | NA | 12 | NA | CASSVGGETQYF | TGCGCCAGCAGTGTCGGGGGAGAGACCCAGTACTTC
TRBJ2-1 | TRBV6-5 | NA | 15 | NA | CASRWIGPLGDEQFF | TGTGCCAGCAGGTGGATCGGGCCGCTAGGGGATGAGCAGTTCTTC
TRBJ2-3 | TRBV6-1 | NA | 19 | TRBD2 | CASSEAALSAGAGTDTQYF | TGTGCCAGCAGTGAGGCGGCCCTCTCAGCGGGAGCTGGTACAGATACGCAGTATTTT
TRBJ1-5 | TRBV6-5 | NA | 15 | NA | CASSRYPGGGQPQHF | TGTGCCAGCAGCCGCTATCCGGGGGGCGGTCAGCCCCAGCATTTT
TRBJ1-3 | TRBV10-1 | NA | 15 | TRBD1 | CASRGQGDFGNTIYF | TGCGCCAGCAGAGGACAGGGGGATTTCGGAAACACCATATATTTT
TRBJ1-1 | TRBV27 | NA | 14 | NA | CASSLGGGSSEAFF | TGTGCCAGCAGTTTAGGGGGGGGTAGCTCTGAAGCTTTCTTT
TRBJ2-7 | TRBV6-2/TRBV6-3 | NA | 14 | TRBD1 | CASSYSQGAGEQYF | TGTGCCAGCAGTTACTCCCAGGGGGCCGGCGAGCAGTACTTC
TRBJ2-7 | TRBV15 | NA | 15 | TRBD1 | CATSPGGQGFGEQYF | TGTGCCACCAGCCCTGGGGGACAGGGGTTCGGCGAGCAGTACTTC
TRBJ1-2 | TRBV5-1 | NA | 14 | NA | CASSLAWTEYGYTF | TGCGCCAGCAGCTTGGCCTGGACAGAGTATGGCTACACCTTC
TRBJ1-2 | TRBV15 | NA | 20 | TRBD1 | CATSRDRSRSPGQGNYGYTF | TGTGCCACCAGCAGAGATCGATCGAGGTCTCCGGGACAGGGGAACTATGGCTACACCTTC
TRBJ2-4 | TRBV18 | NA | 16 | TRBD1 | CASSSGQLLAKNIQYF | TGTGCCAGCTCATCGGGACAGCTGCTAGCCAAAAACATTCAGTACTTC
TRBJ1-2 | TRBV29-1 | NA | 12 | NA | CSVFKGNYGYTF | TGCAGCGTATTCAAGGGGAACTATGGCTACACCTTC
TRBJ2-2 | TRBV19 | NA | 15 | NA | CASSIDRGAVGELFF | TGTGCCAGTAGTATAGATCGGGGGGCAGTCGGGGAGCTGTTTTTT
TRBJ1-4 | TRBV6-5 | few | 14 | NA | CASKQGSTNEKLFF | TGTGCCAGCAAGCAGGGGTCGACTAATGAAAAACTGTTTTTT
TRBJ2-7 | TRBV12-3/TRBV12-4 | NA | 13 | TRBD2 | CASSLKREYEQYF | TGTGCCAGCAGTCTCAAGCGGGAGTACGAGCAGTACTTC
TRBJ2-1 | TRBV24-1 | NA | 16 | TRBD1 | CATSDPTGTGGGEQFF | TGTGCCACCAGTGACCCGACCGGGACAGGGGGCGGTGAGCAGTTCTTC
TRBJ2-7 | TRBV28 | once | 15 | NA | CASSSGGGPSYEQYF | TGTGCCAGCAGTTCTGGCGGCGGCCCTAGCTACGAGCAGTACTTC
TRBJ1-1 | TRBV7-3 | NA | 18 | TRBD1 | CASSLTAPGTGANTEAFF | TGTGCCAGCAGCTTAACCGCGCCGGGGACAGGGGCCAACACTGAAGCTTTCTTT
TRBJ1-5 | TRBV28 | NA | 16 | NA | CASSQRGDVSNQPQHF | TGTGCCAGCAGCCAACGGGGGGACGTGAGCAATCAGCCCCAGCATTTT
TRBJ2-7 | TRBV7-6 | NA | 13 | TRBD2 | CASSMGLDYEQYF | TGTGCCAGCAGCATGGGACTAGACTACGAGCAGTACTTC
TRBJ1-1 | TRBV28 | NA | 12 | NA | CATKDWNTEAFF | TGTGCCACCAAGGACTGGAACACTGAAGCTTTCTTT
TRBJ2-7 | TRBV12-5 | NA | 16 | NA | CASGLVLGIRIDEQYF | TGTGCTAGTGGTTTGGTACTAGGTATCCGTATCGACGAGCAGTACTTC
TRBJ2-7 | TRBV6-5 | NA | 14 | TRBD2 | CASRREGVTHEQYF | TGTGCCAGCCGGCGGGAGGGCGTAACACACGAGCAGTACTTC
TRBJ1-3 | TRBV4-2 | NA | 15 | NA | CASSPRDSSGNTIYF | TGTGCCAGCAGCCCTCGAGACAGCTCTGGAAACACCATATATTTT
TRBJ1-1 | TRBV5-6 | NA | 16 | NA | CASSPLRREGRTEAFF | TGTGCCAGCAGCCCCCTCCGCAGGGAGGGAAGGACTGAAGCTTTCTTT
TRBJ2-7 | TRBV6-5 | few | 15 | NA | CASSYSRSGSYEQYF | TGTGCCAGCAGTTACTCGCGGAGCGGCTCCTACGAGCAGTACTTC
TRBJ2-1 | TRBV11-3 | NA | 14 | TRBD2 | CASSLGGRVGEQFF | TGTGCCAGCAGCTTAGGGGGGAGGGTTGGGGAGCAGTTCTTC
TRBJ2-1 | TRBV2 | NA | 11 | NA | CASLQVREQFF | TGTGCCAGCCTACAGGTCCGTGAGCAGTTCTTC
TRBJ2-7 | TRBV20-1 | NA | 11 | NA | CRGRIKDEQYF | TGCAGGGGGAGGATAAAGGACGAGCAGTACTTC
TRBJ2-3 | TRBV9 | NA | 15 | TRBD1 | CASSPRTGEGDTQYF | TGTGCCAGCAGCCCCCGGACAGGGGAGGGAGATACGCAGTATTTT
TRBJ1-1 | TRBV3-1/TRBV3-2 | NA | 15 | TRBD1 | CASRPLDRGIGEAFF | TGTGCCAGCAGGCCTCTGGACAGGGGAATAGGTGAAGCTTTCTTT
TRBJ2-7 | TRBV1 | NA | 15 | NA | CTSSPHGQAAYEQYF | TGCACCAGCAGCCCCCACGGACAGGCGGCCTACGAGCAGTACTTC
TRBJ2-7 | TRBV5-5 | NA | 16 | NA | CASSPRGNSKEGEQYF | TGTGCCAGCAGCCCCCGAGGGAATTCGAAAGAGGGAGAGCAGTACTTC
TRBJ1-2 | TRBV12-3/TRBV12-4 | few | 13 | TRBD1 | CASSGGGSYGYTF | TGTGCCAGCAGTGGAGGGGGCTCCTATGGCTACACCTTC
TRBJ1-2 | TRBV6-5 | NA | 12 | NA | CASRDTNYGYTF | TGTGCCAGCAGGGACACTAACTATGGCTACACCTTC
TRBJ2-5 | TRBV5-4 | once | 14 | NA | CASSLAGGKETQYF | TGTGCCAGCAGCTTGGCGGGGGGCAAAGAGACCCAGTACTTC
TRBJ1-1 | TRBV6-2/TRBV6-3 | once | 12 | NA | CASSYWGAEAFF | TGTGCCAGCAGTTATTGGGGGGCTGAAGCTTTCTTT
TRBJ1-1 | TRBV6-1 | NA | 14 | NA | CASSELREGTEAFF | TGTGCCAGCAGTGAACTCAGGGAAGGGACTGAAGCTTTCTTT
TRBJ2-3 | TRBV5-1 | NA | 18 | TRBD2 | CASSLSTSGGTRTDTQYF | TGCGCCAGCAGCTTGTCGACTAGCGGGGGGACCCGCACAGATACGCAGTATTTT
TRBJ1-5 | TRBV5-8 | NA | 15 | TRBD1 | CASSATTGVNQPQHF | TGTGCCAGCAGCGCTACAACAGGGGTCAATCAGCCCCAGCATTTT
TRBJ1-4 | TRBV19 | once | 14 | NA | CASSGRRDNEKLFF | TGTGCCAGTAGCGGGAGGAGGGATAATGAAAAACTGTTTTTT
TRBJ1-1 | TRBV12-3/TRBV12-4 | NA | 13 | NA | CASSSKLFTEAFF | TGTGCCAGCAGTAGCAAGCTATTTACTGAAGCTTTCTTT
TRBJ1-1 | TRBV5-1 | few | 13 | NA | CASSLDPRTEAFF | TGCGCCAGCAGCTTGGATCCCCGGACTGAAGCTTTCTTT
TRBJ1-1 | TRBV6-6 | few | 11 | NA | CASEAFREAFF | TGTGCCAGCGAGGCGTTCCGCGAAGCTTTCTTT